The table lists the clone carrying this T cell receptor beta chain with many counts. The sample originates from a study of low-dose radiotherapy and immunotherapy resistance in tumors. Overall study: Radiation delivery to Cohort 1 consisted of 0.5 Gy per fraction every 2 weeks, summing to 6.5 Gy. Cohort 2, a group dosed every two weeks at 1 Gy per fraction, received 13 Gy in total over 26 weeks. Intravenous cyclophosphamide at 200 mg/m2 preceded radiation and immunotherapy by one day, every two weeks.

Time point of the sample: before trial treatment. Donors were dosed with nivolumab and ipilimumab; they also received aspirin, low-dose cyclophosphamide and low-dose radiotherapy. The CDR3 is made up of 12 amino acids. V lost 6 bases, J lost 2 bases, and 8 bases lay in between. From germline, CDR1 is MDHEN and CDR2 SYDVKM. Gene-specific TRAV and TRBV primers were used for first-strand cDNA, covering alpha and beta chains. The authors amplified TCRs for about 20 PCR cycles with a constant-region primer and a V-primer adapter. TCRdb re-called the reads with MiXCR, one entry per CDR3 protein. The sample records 75,000 to 95,000 distinct CDR3 sequences, 9% to 9.5% being singletons.

The sequencing used PBMCs, collected before treatment. V and J are TRBV28 and TRBJ2-7; tentatively, D is TRBD2 (6 bases). The sequence was collected from a male donor with prostate cancer. Here the CDR3 DNA reads TGTGCCAGCAGGGGACTTGCCTACGAGCAGTACTTC. As protein: CASRGLAYEQYF. Full variable domain (rest looked up from reference TRBV28 and TRBJ2-7): DVKVTQSSRYLVKRTGEKVFLECVQDMDHENMFWYRQDPGLGLRLIYFSYDVKMKEKGDIPEGYSVSREKKERFSLILESASTNQTSMYLCASRGLAYEQYFGPGTRLTVT.